This T cell receptor (beta chain) derives from a study of read filtering for tumor transcriptome and immune sequencing. This library used about 400 ng RNA and molecular barcoded adaptors spanning alpha/delta and beta/gamma chains. TCRdb fed the reads into MiXCR, producing one record per CDR3 protein. The data show about 61,000 distinct CDR3 sequences, with roughly a fifth seen just once and 11% to 15% held by the top ten. As for this clonotype: The antigen is not known. A much larger clone lies a single base off, so this may be a read error.

General observations from the study: This fraction held mixed bone marrow immune cells after CD138-negative sorting.

Sampling of bone marrow took place during active disease in every patient. The sequencing input was a population of CD138-negative cells sorted from bone marrow. The TCR originated in a donor aged 40 or over with multiple myeloma.

Here the CDR3 reads CASSPREYSTYGYAF. The CDR3, as DNA: TGTGCCAGCTCACCACGGGAATACTCCACTTATGGCTACGCCTTC. This sequence joins TRBV18 and TRBJ1-2; D is uncertain. Germline lookup yields CDR1 KGHSH and CDR2 LQKENI. This CDR3 is 15 amino acids long.